The clone carrying this T cell receptor beta chain was observed a few times. A second PCR, run for roughly 7 to 11 cycles, used a sample-barcoded 5' primer plus a J-beta primer mix. TCRdb reprocessed the 5' RACE reads via MiXCR and lists one record per CDR3 protein. The table records approximately 850,000 distinct CDR3 sequences, roughly 50% of them present only once. The data are from a study of blood T cells in healthy people across ages. The V end was cut by 5 bases, the J end by 6 bases, with 18 bases between. Germline CDR1 and CDR2: PRHDT and FYEKMQ (reference sequence). The CDR3 contains 15 residues.

The gene calls are TRBV13 and TRBJ2-3; D is uncertain. The sequenced sample was blood. The sequence came from a man aged 25 to 45 in good health. The CDR3 reads CASSQRVGPSDTQYF. The CDR3 coding sequence is TGTGCCAGCAGCCAGCGTGTGGGTCCGTCGGATACGCAGTATTTT.